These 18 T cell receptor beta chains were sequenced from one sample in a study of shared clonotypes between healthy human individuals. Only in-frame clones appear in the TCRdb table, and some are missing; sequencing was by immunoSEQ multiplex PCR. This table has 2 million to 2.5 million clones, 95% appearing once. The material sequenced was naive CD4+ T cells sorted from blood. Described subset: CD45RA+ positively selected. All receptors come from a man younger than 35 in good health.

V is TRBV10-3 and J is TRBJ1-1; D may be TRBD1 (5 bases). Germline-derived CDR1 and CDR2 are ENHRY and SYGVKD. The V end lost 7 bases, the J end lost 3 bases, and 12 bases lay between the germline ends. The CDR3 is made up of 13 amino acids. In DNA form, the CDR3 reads TGTGCCATCACCCGACAGCAGTACACTGAAGCTTTCTTT. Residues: CAITRQQYTEAFF.

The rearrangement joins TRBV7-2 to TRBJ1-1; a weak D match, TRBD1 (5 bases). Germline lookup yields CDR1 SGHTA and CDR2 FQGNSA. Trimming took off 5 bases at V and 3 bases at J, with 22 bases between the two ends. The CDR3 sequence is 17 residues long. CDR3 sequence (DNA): TGTGCCAGCAGCCCCGACAGCAACACAGAGAACGACACTGAAGCTTTCTTT. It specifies CASSPDSNTENDTEAFF.

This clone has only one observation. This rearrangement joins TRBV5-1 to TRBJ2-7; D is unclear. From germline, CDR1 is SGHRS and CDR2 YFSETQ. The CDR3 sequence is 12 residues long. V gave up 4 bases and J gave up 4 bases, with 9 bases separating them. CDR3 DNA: TGCGCCAGCAGCCAAGACTGGTACGAGCAGTACTTC. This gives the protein CASSQDWYEQYF.

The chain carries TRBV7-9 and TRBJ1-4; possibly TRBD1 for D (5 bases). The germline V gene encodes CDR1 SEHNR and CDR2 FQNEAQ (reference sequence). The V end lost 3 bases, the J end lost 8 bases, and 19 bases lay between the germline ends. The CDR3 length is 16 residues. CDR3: CASSFTLHDRGEKLFF. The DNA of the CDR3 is TGTGCCAGCAGCTTTACACTACATGACCGGGGGGAAAAACTGTTTTTT.

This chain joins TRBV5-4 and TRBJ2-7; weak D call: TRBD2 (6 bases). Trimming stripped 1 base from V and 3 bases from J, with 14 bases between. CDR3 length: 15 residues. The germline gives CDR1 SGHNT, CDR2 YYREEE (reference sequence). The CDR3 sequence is CASSLTAGPDYEQYF. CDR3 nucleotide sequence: TGTGCCAGCAGCTTGACTGCGGGGCCGGACTACGAGCAGTACTTC.

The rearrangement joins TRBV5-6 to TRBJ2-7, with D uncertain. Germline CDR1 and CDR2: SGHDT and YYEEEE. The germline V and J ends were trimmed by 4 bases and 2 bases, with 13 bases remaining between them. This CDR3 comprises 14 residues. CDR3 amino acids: CASSRKQPPYEQYF. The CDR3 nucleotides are TGTGCCAGCAGCAGGAAACAGCCTCCCTACGAGCAGTACTTC.

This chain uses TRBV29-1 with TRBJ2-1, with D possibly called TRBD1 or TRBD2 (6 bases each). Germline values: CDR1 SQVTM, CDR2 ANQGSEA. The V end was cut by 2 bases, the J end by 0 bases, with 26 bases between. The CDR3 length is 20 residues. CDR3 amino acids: CSVEPSTGRIAGSSYNEQFF. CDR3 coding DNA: TGCAGCGTTGAACCCTCCACAGGGAGGATAGCTGGTAGCTCCTACAATGAGCAGTTCTTC.

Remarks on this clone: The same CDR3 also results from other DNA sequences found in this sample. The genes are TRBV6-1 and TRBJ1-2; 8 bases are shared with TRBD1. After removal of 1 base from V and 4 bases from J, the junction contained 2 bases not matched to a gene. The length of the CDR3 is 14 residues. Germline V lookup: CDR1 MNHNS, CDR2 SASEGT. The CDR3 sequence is CASSEVGTGYGYTF. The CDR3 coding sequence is TGTGCCAGCAGTGAAGTTGGGACAGGCTATGGCTACACCTTC.

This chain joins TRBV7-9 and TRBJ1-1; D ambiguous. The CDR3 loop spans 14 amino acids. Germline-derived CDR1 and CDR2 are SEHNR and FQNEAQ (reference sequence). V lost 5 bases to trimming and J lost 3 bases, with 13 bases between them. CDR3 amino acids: CASSAREGDTEAFF. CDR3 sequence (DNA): TGTGCCAGCAGCGCCCGGGAAGGCGACACTGAAGCTTTCTTT.

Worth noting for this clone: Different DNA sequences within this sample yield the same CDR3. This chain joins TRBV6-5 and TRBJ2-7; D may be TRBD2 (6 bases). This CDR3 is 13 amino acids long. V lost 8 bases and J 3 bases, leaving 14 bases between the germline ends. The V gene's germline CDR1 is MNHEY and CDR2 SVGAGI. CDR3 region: CASRAGGGYEQYF. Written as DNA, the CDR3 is TGTGCCAGCCGAGCGGGTGGGGGCTACGAGCAGTACTTC.

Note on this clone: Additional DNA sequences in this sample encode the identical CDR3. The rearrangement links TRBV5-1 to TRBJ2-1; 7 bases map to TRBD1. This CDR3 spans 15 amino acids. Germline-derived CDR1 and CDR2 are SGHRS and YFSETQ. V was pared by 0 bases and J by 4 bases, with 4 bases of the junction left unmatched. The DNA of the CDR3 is TGCGCCAGCAGCTTGGAGGGGACAGAGTACAATGAGCAGTTCTTC. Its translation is CASSLEGTEYNEQFF.

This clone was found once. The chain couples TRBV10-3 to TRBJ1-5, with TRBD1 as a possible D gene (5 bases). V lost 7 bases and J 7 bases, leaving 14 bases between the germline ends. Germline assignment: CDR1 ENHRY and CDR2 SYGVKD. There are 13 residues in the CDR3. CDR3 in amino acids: CAITQGVGQPQHF. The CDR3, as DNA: TGTGCCATCACCCAGGGAGTCGGCCAGCCCCAGCATTTT.

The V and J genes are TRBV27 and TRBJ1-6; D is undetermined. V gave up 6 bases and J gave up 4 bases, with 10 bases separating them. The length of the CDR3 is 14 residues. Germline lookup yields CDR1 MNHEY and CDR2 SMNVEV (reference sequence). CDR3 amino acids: CASSSGRYNSPLHF. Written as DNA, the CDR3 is TGTGCCAGCAGCTCCGGACGGTATAATTCACCCCTCCACTTT.

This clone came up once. The CDR3 loop is CASSDGGGYNEQFF. The CDR3 DNA sequence: TGCGCCAGCAGTGACGGGGGAGGGTATAATGAGCAGTTCTTC. The chain carries TRBV10-1 and TRBJ2-1; 7 nucleotides line up with TRBD2. CDR1 and CDR2 (germline): WNHNN, SYGVQD (reference sequence). Trimming cost V 3 bases and J 7 bases; bases outside gene matches: 6. CDR3 length: 14 residues.

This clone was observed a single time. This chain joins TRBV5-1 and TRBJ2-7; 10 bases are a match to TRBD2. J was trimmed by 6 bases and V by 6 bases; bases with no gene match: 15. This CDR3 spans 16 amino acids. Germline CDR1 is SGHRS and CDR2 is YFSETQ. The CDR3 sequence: CASTPGVASGGPEQYF. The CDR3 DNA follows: TGCGCCAGCACCCCGGGGGTCGCTAGCGGGGGTCCCGAGCAGTACTTC.

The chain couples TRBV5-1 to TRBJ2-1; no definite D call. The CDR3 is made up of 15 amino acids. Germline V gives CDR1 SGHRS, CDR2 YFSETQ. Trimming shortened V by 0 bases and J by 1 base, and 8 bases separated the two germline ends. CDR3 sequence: CASSLDNPSYNEQFF. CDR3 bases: TGCGCCAGCAGCTTGGACAACCCGTCCTACAATGAGCAGTTCTTC.

As DNA, the CDR3 is TGTGCCAGCGTAGCGGGAACCCGAGAGACCCAGTACTTC. This encodes CASVAGTRETQYF. The genes are TRBV2 and TRBJ2-5, with TRBD2 identical over 8 bases. V was clipped by 8 bases and J by 4 bases; unmatched bases: 6. The CDR3 contains 13 residues. Germline values: CDR1 SNHLY, CDR2 FYNNEI.

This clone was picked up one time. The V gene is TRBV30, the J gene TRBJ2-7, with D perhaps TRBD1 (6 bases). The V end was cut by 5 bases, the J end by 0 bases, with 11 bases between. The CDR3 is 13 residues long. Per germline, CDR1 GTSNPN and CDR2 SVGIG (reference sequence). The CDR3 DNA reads TGTGCCTGGGATCGGGACAACTCCTACGAGCAGTACTTC. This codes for CAWDRDNSYEQYF.